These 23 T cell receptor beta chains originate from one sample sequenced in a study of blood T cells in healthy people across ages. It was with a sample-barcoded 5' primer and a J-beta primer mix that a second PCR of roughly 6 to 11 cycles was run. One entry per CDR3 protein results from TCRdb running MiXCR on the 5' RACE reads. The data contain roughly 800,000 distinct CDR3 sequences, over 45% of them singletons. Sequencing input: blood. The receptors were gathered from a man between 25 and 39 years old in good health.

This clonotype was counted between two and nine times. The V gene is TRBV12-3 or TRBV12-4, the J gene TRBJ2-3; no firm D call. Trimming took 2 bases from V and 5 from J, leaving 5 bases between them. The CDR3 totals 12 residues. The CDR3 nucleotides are TGTGCCAGCAGTTTATGGGGAGATACGCAGTATTTT. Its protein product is CASSLWGDTQYF.

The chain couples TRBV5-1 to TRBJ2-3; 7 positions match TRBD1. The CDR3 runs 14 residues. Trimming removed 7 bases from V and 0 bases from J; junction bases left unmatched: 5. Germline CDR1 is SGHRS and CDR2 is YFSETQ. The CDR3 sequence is CASRDSSSTDTQYF. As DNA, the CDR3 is TGCGCCAGCCGGGACAGTTCTAGCACAGATACGCAGTATTTT.

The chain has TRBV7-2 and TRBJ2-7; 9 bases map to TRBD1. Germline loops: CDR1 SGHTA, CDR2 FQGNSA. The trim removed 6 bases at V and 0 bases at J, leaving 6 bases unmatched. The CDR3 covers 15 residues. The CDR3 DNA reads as TGTGCCAGCAGACCGACAGGGGGTCCCTCCTACGAGCAGTACTTC. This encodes CASRPTGGPSYEQYF.

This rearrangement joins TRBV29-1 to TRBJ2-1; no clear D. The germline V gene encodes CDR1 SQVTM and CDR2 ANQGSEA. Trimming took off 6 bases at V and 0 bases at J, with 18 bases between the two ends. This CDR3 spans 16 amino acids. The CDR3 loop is CSVLTKEPPSYNEQFF. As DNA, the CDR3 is TGCAGCGTGTTGACGAAAGAGCCTCCCTCCTACAATGAGCAGTTCTTC.

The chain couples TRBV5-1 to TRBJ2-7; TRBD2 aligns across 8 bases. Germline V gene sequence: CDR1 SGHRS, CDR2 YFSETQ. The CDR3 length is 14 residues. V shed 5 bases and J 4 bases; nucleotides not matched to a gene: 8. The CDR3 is CASSREGPGYEQYF. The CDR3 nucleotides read TGCGCCAGCAGTCGGGAGGGTCCCGGGTACGAGCAGTACTTC.

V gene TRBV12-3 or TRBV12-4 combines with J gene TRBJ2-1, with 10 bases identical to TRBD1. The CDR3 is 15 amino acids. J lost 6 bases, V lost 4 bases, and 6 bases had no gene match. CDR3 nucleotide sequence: TGTGCCAGCAGTTCCCCCGGGACAGGGGTCAATGAGCAGTTCTTC. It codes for CASSSPGTGVNEQFF.

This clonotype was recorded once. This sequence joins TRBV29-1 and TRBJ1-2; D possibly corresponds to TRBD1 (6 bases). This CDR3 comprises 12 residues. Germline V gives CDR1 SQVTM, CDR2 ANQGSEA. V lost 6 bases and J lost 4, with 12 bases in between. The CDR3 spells CSVRGRAYGYTF. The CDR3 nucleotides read TGCAGCGTAAGGGGGAGGGCCTATGGCTACACCTTC. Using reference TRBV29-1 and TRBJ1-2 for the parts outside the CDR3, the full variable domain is SAVISQKPSRDICQRGTSLTIQCQVDSQVTMMFWYRQQPGQSLTLIATANQGSEATYESGFVIDKFPISRPNLTFSTLTVSNMSPEDSSIYLCSVRGRAYGYTFGSGTRLTVV.

The CDR3 loop reads CAIRQTGLTSGYTF. The CDR3, as DNA: TGTGCCATCAGGCAGACAGGGCTTACTAGTGGCTACACCTTC. The chain is built from TRBV10-3 and TRBJ1-2; the match to TRBD1 covers 7 bases. The CDR3 length is 14 residues. From germline, CDR1 is ENHRY and CDR2 SYGVKD. With V trimmed by 6 bases and J by 7 bases, 11 bases remained unmatched.

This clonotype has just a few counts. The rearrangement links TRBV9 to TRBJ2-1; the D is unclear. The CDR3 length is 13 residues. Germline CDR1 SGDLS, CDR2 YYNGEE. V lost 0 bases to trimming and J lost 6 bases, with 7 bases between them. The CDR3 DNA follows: TGTGCCAGCAGCGTAGATAGCCCCAATGAGCAGTTCTTC. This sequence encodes CASSVDSPNEQFF.

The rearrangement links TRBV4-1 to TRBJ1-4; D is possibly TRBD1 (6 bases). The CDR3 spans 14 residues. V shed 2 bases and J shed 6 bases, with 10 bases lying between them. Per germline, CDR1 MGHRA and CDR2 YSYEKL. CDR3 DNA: TGCGCCAGCAGCCAAAGACAGGCAGATGAAAAACTGTTTTTT. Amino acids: CASSQRQADEKLFF.

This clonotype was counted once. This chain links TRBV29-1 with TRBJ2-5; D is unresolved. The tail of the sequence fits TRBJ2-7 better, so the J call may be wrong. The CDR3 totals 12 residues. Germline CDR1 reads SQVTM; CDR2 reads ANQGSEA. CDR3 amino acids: CSVVGNANEQYF. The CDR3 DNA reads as TGCAGCGTTGTAGGGAACGCCAACGAGCAGTACTTC.

The CDR3 coding sequence is TGTGCCAGCACGAGGGGACAGGGTTCCTATACGCAGTATTTT. This encodes CASTRGQGSYTQYF. The chain combines TRBV25-1 with TRBJ2-3; 9 positions match TRBD1. The germline gives CDR1 MGHDK, CDR2 SYGVNS. The ends lost 7 bases at V and 7 bases at J; junction bases unmatched: 9. The CDR3 contains 14 residues.

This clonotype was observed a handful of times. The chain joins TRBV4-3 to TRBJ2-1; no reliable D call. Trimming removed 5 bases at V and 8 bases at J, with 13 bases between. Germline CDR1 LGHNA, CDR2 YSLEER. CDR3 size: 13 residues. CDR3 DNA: TGCGCCAGCAGCGCGAGGAGATCCGATGAGCAGTTCTTC. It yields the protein CASSARRSDEQFF.

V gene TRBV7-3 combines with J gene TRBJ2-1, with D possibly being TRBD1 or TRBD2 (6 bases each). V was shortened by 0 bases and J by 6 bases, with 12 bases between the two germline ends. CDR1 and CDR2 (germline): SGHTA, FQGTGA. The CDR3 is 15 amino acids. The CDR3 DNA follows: TGTGCCAGCAGCTTAACTCGGGGGCGACTCAATGAGCAGTTCTTC. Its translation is CASSLTRGRLNEQFF.

CDR3 loop: CASSFERDVYNEQFF. CDR3 DNA: TGCGCCAGCAGCTTTGAGCGGGATGTCTACAATGAGCAGTTCTTC. This chain joins TRBV5-1 and TRBJ2-1; TRBD2 agrees at 7 bases. V lost 2 bases to trimming and J lost 3 bases; unmatched junction nucleotides: 5. Germline-derived CDR1 and CDR2 are SGHRS and YFSETQ. This CDR3 spans 15 amino acids.

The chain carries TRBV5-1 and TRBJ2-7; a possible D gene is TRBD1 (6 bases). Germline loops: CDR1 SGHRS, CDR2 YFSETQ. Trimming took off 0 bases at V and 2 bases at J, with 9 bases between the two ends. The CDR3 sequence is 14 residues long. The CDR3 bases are TGCGCCAGCAGCTTGGAGGGGGAGACCTACGAGCAGTACTTC. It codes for CASSLEGETYEQYF.

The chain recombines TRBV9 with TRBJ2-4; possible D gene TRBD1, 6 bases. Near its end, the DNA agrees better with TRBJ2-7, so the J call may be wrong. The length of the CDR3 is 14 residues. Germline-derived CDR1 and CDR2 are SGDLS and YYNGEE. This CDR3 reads CASSVQDRPYEQYF. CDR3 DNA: TGTGCCAGCAGCGTACAGGACAGACCATACGAGCAGTACTTC.

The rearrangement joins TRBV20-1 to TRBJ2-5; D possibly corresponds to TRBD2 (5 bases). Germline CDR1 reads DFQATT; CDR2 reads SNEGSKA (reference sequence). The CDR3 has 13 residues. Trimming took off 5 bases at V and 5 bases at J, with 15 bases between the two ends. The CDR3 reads CSAGSHSAETQYF. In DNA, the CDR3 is TGCAGTGCTGGGTCCCATAGCGCGGAGACCCAGTACTTC.

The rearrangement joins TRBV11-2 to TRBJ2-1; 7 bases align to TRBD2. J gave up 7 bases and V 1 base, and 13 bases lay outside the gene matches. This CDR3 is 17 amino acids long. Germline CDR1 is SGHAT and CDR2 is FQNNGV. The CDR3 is CASSLGRWAGVENEQFF. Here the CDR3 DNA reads TGTGCCAGCAGCTTAGGTCGGTGGGCGGGAGTAGAGAATGAGCAGTTCTTC.

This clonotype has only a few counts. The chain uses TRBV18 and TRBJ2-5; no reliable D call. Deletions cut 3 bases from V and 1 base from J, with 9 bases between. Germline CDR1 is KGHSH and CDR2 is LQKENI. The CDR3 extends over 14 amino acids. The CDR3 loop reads CASSPRGSQETQYF. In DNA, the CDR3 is TGTGCCAGCTCACCCCGCGGTTCCCAAGAGACCCAGTACTTC.

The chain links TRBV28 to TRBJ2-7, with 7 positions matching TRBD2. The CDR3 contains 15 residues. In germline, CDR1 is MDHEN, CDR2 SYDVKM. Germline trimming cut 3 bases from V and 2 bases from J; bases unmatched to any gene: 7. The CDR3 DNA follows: TGTGCCAGCAGTTTCAGGCGGGAGCTTGCCTACGAGCAGTACTTC. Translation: CASSFRRELAYEQYF.

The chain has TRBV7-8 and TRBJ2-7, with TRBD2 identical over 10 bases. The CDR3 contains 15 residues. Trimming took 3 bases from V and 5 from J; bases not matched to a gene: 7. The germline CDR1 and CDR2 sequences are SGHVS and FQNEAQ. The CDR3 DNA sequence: TGTGCCAGCAGCTTCAAGCGGGGGGGCTTTGACGAGCAGTACTTC. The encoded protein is CASSFKRGGFDEQYF.

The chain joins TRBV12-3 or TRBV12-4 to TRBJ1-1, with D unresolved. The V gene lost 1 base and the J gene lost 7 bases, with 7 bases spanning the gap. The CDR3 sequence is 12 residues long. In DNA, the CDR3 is TGTGCCAGCAGTTTAGAACACCTTGAAGCTTTCTTT. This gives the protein CASSLEHLEAFF.